The 21 T cell receptor beta chains below all came from one sample that was sequenced in a study of T cells in Graves' hyperthyroidism and ophthalmopathy. RNA transcripts gave rise to amplified TCR beta CDR3 regions. The study used the HTBI primer set for a first-round RT-PCR of the TCR CDR3. One entry per CDR3 protein results from TCRdb running MiXCR on the multiplex PCR reads. The sample yields around 520,000 distinct CDR3 sequences, 13% to 15% seen once. The sequenced material came from blood. These receptors were collected from a woman under 30 with Graves' hyperthyroidism.

At least ten counts were recorded for this clonotype. This chain links TRBV12-3 or TRBV12-4 with TRBJ2-7; D call uncertain. Trimming removed 4 bases at V and 0 bases at J, with 7 bases between. The CDR3 spans 13 residues. Written as DNA, the CDR3 is TGTGCCAGCAGTTCCGGCAGCTCCTACGAGCAGTACTTC. Amino acids: CASSSGSSYEQYF.

This clonotype was recorded a few times. The V call is TRBV7-3, the J call TRBJ2-1; TRBD1 aligns across 7 bases. CDR3 length equals 15 residues. Per germline, CDR1 SGHTA and CDR2 FQGTGA. The trim removed 3 bases at V and 0 bases at J, leaving 2 bases unmatched. The CDR3 nucleotides are TGTGCCAGCAGCTTGGACAGGCCCTCCTACAATGAGCAGTTCTTC. Encoded protein: CASSLDRPSYNEQFF.

In its sample, this clonotype was seen many times. The chain combines TRBV9 with TRBJ2-7; D is possibly TRBD1 (6 bases). CDR1 is SGDLS and CDR2 is YYNGEE in the germline V gene. V was trimmed by 7 bases and J by 2 bases, leaving 16 bases between them. CDR3 size: 14 residues. This CDR3 is CASAQGASPYEQYV. CDR3 in DNA: TGTGCCAGCGCACAGGGAGCTAGTCCCTACGAGCAGTACGTC.

Only a few counts were recorded for this clonotype. The rearrangement links TRBV11-3 to TRBJ1-2; weak D call: TRBD1 (5 bases). The CDR3 consists of 14 residues. CDR1 is SGHNT and CDR2 is YENEEA in the germline V gene. Trimming cost V 2 bases and J 3 bases, with 10 bases left between them. CDR3 region: CASSLSRVDYGYTF. The CDR3 DNA reads as TGTGCCAGCAGCTTATCCAGGGTAGACTATGGCTACACCTTC.

This clonotype was found many times. The junction departs from the called germline gene at one end, perhaps through a read error. The chain links TRBV12-3 or TRBV12-4 to TRBJ1-3; 7 nucleotides match TRBD1. This CDR3 comprises 13 residues. The CDR3, as DNA: TGTGCCAGCAGTTTTGATTACAGCCGGGACAGCAATTTT. Encoded protein: CASSFDYSRDSNF.

The chain has TRBV29-1 and TRBJ1-1, with TRBD1 matching over 7 bases. Germline V lookup: CDR1 SQVTM, CDR2 ANQGSEA. The CDR3 extends over 16 amino acids. V dropped 5 bases and J dropped 1; count of bases not matched to a gene: 13. The CDR3 DNA is TGCAGCGTTCGCACGCGGGGGACAGAAAAGAACACTGAAGCTTTCTTT. This sequence encodes CSVRTRGTEKNTEAFF.

The table lists this clonotype with many counts. The rearrangement joins TRBV6-9 to TRBJ1-6, with a weak D call TRBD1 (6 bases). V lost 0 bases to trimming and J lost 7 bases, with 16 bases between them. This CDR3 comprises 17 residues. Per the germline V gene, CDR1 is MNHGY and CDR2 is SVAAGI. The CDR3 is CASSYSRPPGTNSPLHF. The CDR3 region has the DNA TGTGCCAGCAGTTATTCCCGACCCCCCGGGACAAATTCACCCCTCCACTTT.

The rearrangement joins TRBV11-2 to TRBJ2-3, with 13 bases identical to TRBD2. Per the germline V gene, CDR1 is SGHAT and CDR2 is FQNNGV. V lost 2 bases to trimming and J lost 2 bases; unmatched junction nucleotides: 7. The CDR3 has 18 residues. As DNA, the CDR3 is TGTGCCAGCAGCTTAACACAGGGACTAGCGGGACCCACAGATACGCAGTATTTT. This translates into CASSLTQGLAGPTDTQYF.

This clonotype was seen at least ten times. This chain connects TRBV6-2 or TRBV6-3 to TRBJ2-2; D is possibly TRBD2 (6 bases). CDR3 length equals 14 residues. CDR1 MNHEY and CDR2 SVGEGT come from the germline V gene. Trimming left V 2 bases short and J 6 bases short, with 10 bases between. CDR3 nucleotide sequence: TGTGCCAGCAGTTACGGAGGGTCCGCCGGGGAGCTGTTTTTT. Residues: CASSYGGSAGELFF.

This clonotype was seen ten or more times. The chain joins TRBV6-1 to TRBJ1-1; no reliable D call. The CDR3 contains 16 residues. Per the germline V gene, CDR1 is MNHNS and CDR2 is SASEGT. V dropped 6 bases and J dropped 0 bases, with 17 bases sitting between them. The DNA for the CDR3 is TGTGCCAGCAGAACCGAGGTTGGGCAGATGAACACTGAAGCTTTCTTT. Its translation: CASRTEVGQMNTEAFF.

This clonotype was recorded a few times. J is TRBJ1-5 and V is TRBV4-2; D unclear. CDR3 length: 15 residues. The germline V and J ends were trimmed by 1 base and 0 bases, with 7 bases remaining between them. Germline V gene lookup returns CDR1 LGHNA and CDR2 YNFKEQ. The CDR3 DNA follows: TGTGCCAGCAGCCAAGGGGCGAATAGCAATCAGCCCCAGCATTTT. Translating gives CASSQGANSNQPQHF.

Concerning this clonotype itself: A clone one base away is much larger, so this may be a read error. This chain connects TRBV30 to TRBJ1-1; 7 positions agree with TRBD1. The CDR3 loop spans 13 amino acids. With V trimmed by 4 bases and J by 5 bases, 7 bases remained unmatched. Germline V lookup: CDR1 GTSNPN, CDR2 SVGIG (reference sequence). CDR3 in DNA: TGTGCCTGGAATATTCAGGGGGGGACTGAAGCTTTCTTT. Translation: CAWNIQGGTEAFF.

This clonotype was seen many times. The rearrangement uses TRBV7-3 and TRBJ1-2; maybe TRBD1 (6 bases). CDR3 length: 15 amino acids. The germline V gene has CDR1 SGHTA and CDR2 FQGTGA. V dropped 3 bases and J dropped 4 bases, with 15 bases sitting between them. This chain's CDR3 is CASSFSRGALYGYTF. The CDR3 region has the DNA TGTGCCAGCAGCTTTTCAAGGGGGGCGCTCTATGGCTACACCTTC.

There are many counts of this clonotype. V gene TRBV3-1 combines with J gene TRBJ2-1, with 10 bases identical to TRBD2. Per the germline V gene, CDR1 is LGHDT and CDR2 is YNNKEL (reference sequence). V was clipped by 3 bases and J by 8 bases; unmatched bases: 10. This CDR3 comprises 16 residues. The CDR3 region is CASSQGLASRRDEQFF. The CDR3, as DNA: TGTGCCAGCAGCCAGGGACTAGCGTCACGACGGGATGAGCAGTTCTTC.

This clonotype was seen at least ten times. The chain combines TRBV10-3 with TRBJ2-3; D unresolved. The V gene's germline CDR1 is ENHRY and CDR2 SYGVKD. V lost 6 bases and J lost 2, with 9 bases in between. The CDR3 sequence is 13 residues long. The CDR3 DNA reads TGTGCCATCAGGAATAGAGACACAGATACGCAGTATTTT. It specifies CAIRNRDTDTQYF.

This clonotype appeared many times. J is TRBJ1-5 and V is TRBV7-2, with a weak D call TRBD1 (5 bases). This CDR3 region has 16 residues. The germline gives CDR1 SGHTA, CDR2 FQGNSA. The V end lost 1 base, the J end lost 6 bases, and 16 bases lay between the germline ends. Here the CDR3 DNA reads TGTGCCAGCAGCTTAGGTTCTTGGGGCCGGGTTCAGCCCCAGCATTTT. Amino acids: CASSLGSWGRVQPQHF.

CDR3 sequence reads: CASSLDGGYGNQPQHF. CDR3 sequence (DNA): TGTGCCAGCAGTTTGGACGGCGGATACGGCAATCAGCCCCAGCATTTT. The chain joins TRBV12-3 or TRBV12-4 to TRBJ1-5, with D hard to call. Deletions cut 3 bases from V and 2 bases from J, with 14 bases between. The CDR3 contains 16 residues.

The sample holds many counts of this clonotype. The chain uses TRBV29-1 and TRBJ2-1; 7 bases fit TRBD2. The junction had 12 bases not matched to a gene; V was cut back by 7 bases and J by 9 bases. The V gene's germline CDR1 is SQVTM and CDR2 ANQGSEA. This CDR3 is built from 13 residues. This CDR3 reads CSADGAGEVEQFF. The CDR3 DNA follows: TGCAGCGCAGACGGGGCGGGAGAGGTTGAGCAGTTCTTC.

As to this clonotype: This may stem from a read error, because a much larger clone lies one nucleotide away. J is TRBJ1-1 and V is TRBV6-1; D gene ambiguous. CDR1 and CDR2 (germline): MNHNS, SASEGT. CDR3 length equals 13 residues. CDR3 sequence reads: CASSGSVRTEALF. CDR3 bases: TGTGCCAGCAGTGGATCGGTGAGGACTGAAGCTCTCTTT.

J is TRBJ2-2 and V is TRBV6-2 or TRBV6-3; 12 positions agree with TRBD2. Germline V gene sequence: CDR1 MNHEY, CDR2 SVGEGT. V was clipped by 5 bases and J by 0 bases; unmatched bases: 7. CDR3 length: 18 residues. The CDR3 spells CASSPTSGRTANTGELFF. The CDR3 nucleotides read TGTGCCAGCAGTCCGACTAGCGGGAGAACCGCGAACACCGGGGAGCTGTTTTTT.

This clonotype appeared a few times. This rearrangement joins TRBV27 to TRBJ1-2; D perhaps matches TRBD1 (6 bases). This CDR3 has 14 amino acids. The V end was cut by 8 bases, the J end by 4 bases, with 17 bases between. The germline V gene has CDR1 MNHEY and CDR2 SMNVEV (reference sequence). The CDR3 spells CASSPTGASYGYTF. The CDR3 DNA reads as TGTGCCAGCTCCCCGACAGGCGCCTCCTATGGCTACACCTTC.